These T cell receptor beta chains were read from a single sample in a study of T cell responses to AZD1222 COVID-19 vaccine. Profiled with immunoSEQ multiplex PCR; TCRdb holds only in-frame clones, not every one. The repertoire holds approximately 190,000 clones, with roughly 92% as singletons. This sample comprised peripheral blood, obtained on day 0 of AZD1222 vaccination. These receptors were obtained from an adult in good health. Each CDR3 is given with its conserved first and last residue. The order of the fields is V gene, J gene, clone size, D gene, CDR3 protein, CDR3 DNA. D genes are given only for firm matches. Clone size is not always given. Where it is, it says once, few, many or a class for expanded clones.

>TRBV6-5|TRBJ2-7|-|-
CASRGFRGNYEQYF
TGTGCCAGCAGGGGCTTCCGGGGCAACTACGAGCAGTACTTC
>TRBV5-1|TRBJ1-2|-|-
CASSGGSGRYYGYTF
TGCGCCAGCAGTGGGGGTTCTGGCAGATACTATGGCTACACCTTC
>TRBV18|TRBJ1-2|-|TRBD1
CASSPRGTGDFYGYTF
TGTGCCAGCTCACCACGGGGGACAGGGGATTTCTATGGCTACACCTTC
>TRBV5-6|TRBJ1-2|-|-
CASSQGRGYGYTF
TGTGCCAGCAGCCAGGGAAGAGGCTATGGCTACACCTTC
>TRBV4-1|TRBJ2-3|-|-
CASSSPRGRTISDTQYF
TGCGCCAGCAGCTCACCTCGGGGGCGCACCATTTCAGATACGCAGTATTTT
>TRBV7-9|TRBJ1-4|-|TRBD1
CASSTGQGVGEKLFF
TGTGCCAGCAGCACGGGACAGGGAGTGGGTGAAAAACTGTTTTTT
>TRBV6-5|TRBJ1-2|once|-
CASTPHRSGGYTF
TGTGCCAGCACACCCCATCGGTCGGGTGGCTACACCTTC
>TRBV7-2|TRBJ1-3|-|-
CASSLVSAKGDTIYF
TGTGCCAGCAGCTTAGTCAGCGCTAAGGGTGACACCATATATTTT
>TRBV7-8|TRBJ2-7|-|-
CASSLGSSPNYEQYF
TGTGCCAGCAGCTTAGGTAGCTCCCCCAACTACGAGCAGTACTTC
>TRBV27|TRBJ1-4|-|-
CASSPGWTDEKLFF
TGTGCCAGCAGCCCCGGGTGGACTGATGAAAAACTGTTTTTT
>TRBV19|TRBJ1-1|-|-
CASNQGLLNTEAFF
TGTGCCAGTAACCAAGGTCTGCTGAACACTGAAGCTTTCTTT
>TRBV19|TRBJ1-6|-|TRBD1
CASRTGGDRSPLHF
TGTGCCAGTAGGACAGGGGGCGATCGATCACCCCTCCACTTT
>TRBV5-4|TRBJ2-5|-|-
CASSFDRGRETQYF
TGTGCCAGCAGCTTTGATCGGGGTCGTGAGACCCAGTACTTC
>TRBV12-3/TRBV12-4|TRBJ1-2|-|-
CASSLAANYGYTF
TGTGCCAGCAGCTTGGCCGCTAACTATGGCTACACCTTC
>TRBV7-9|TRBJ1-5|-|TRBD1
CASSQTGGRNQPQHF
TGTGCCAGCAGCCAAACAGGGGGCCGCAATCAGCCCCAGCATTTT
>TRBV4-1|TRBJ1-4|-|-
CASSQTPRAEEKLFF
TGCGCCAGCAGCCAGACACCTCGGGCGGAGGAAAAACTGTTTTTT
>TRBV9|TRBJ2-1|-|TRBD1
CASSVTGTGWNEQFF
TGTGCCAGCAGCGTAACCGGGACAGGGTGGAATGAGCAGTTCTTC
>TRBV18|TRBJ1-2|-|-
CASSQDGAFGYTF
TGTGCCAGCTCCCAAGATGGGGCTTTTGGCTACACCTTC
>TRBV6-1|TRBJ1-2|-|TRBD1
CASSESPRQGNGYTF
TGTGCCAGCAGTGAAAGTCCGAGACAGGGAAATGGCTACACCTTC
>TRBV5-1|TRBJ1-2|-|TRBD1
CASSLGGYRHLSYGYTF
TGCGCCAGCTCCCTAGGGGGCTACAGACACCTTAGCTATGGCTACACCTTC
>TRBV5-1|TRBJ2-3|-|TRBD1
CASRQGSTDTQYF
TGCGCCAGCCGACAGGGTAGCACAGATACGCAGTATTTT
>TRBV9|TRBJ2-1|-|-
CASSVSQGGPYNEQFF
TGTGCCAGCAGCGTAAGTCAGGGGGGTCCATACAATGAGCAGTTCTTC
>TRBV6-5|TRBJ2-7|-|TRBD2
CASSKSGGKAYEQYF
TGTGCCAGCAGTAAAAGCGGGGGGAAAGCCTACGAGCAGTACTTC
>TRBV30|TRBJ1-1|once|-
CAWSAGLNTEAFF
TGTGCCTGGAGTGCGGGATTGAACACTGAAGCTTTCTTT
>TRBV19|TRBJ2-1|-|-
CASSIYPYNEQFF
TGTGCCAGTAGTATATATCCGTACAATGAGCAGTTCTTC
>TRBV27|TRBJ1-2|-|-
CASSSSFWRGVNGYTF
TGTGCCAGCAGTTCATCCTTTTGGAGGGGGGTCAATGGCTACACCTTC
>TRBV3-1/TRBV3-2|TRBJ1-1|-|-
CASSQVAGGTEAFF
TGTGCCAGCAGCCAAGTAGCCGGAGGGACTGAAGCTTTCTTT
>TRBV12-3/TRBV12-4|TRBJ2-4|once|-
CASSLEGLVQYF
TGTGCCAGCAGTTTAGAGGGGCTCGTTCAGTACTTC
>TRBV19|TRBJ2-1|-|-
CASARTDAFSYNEQFF
TGTGCCAGCGCAAGGACGGATGCCTTCTCCTACAATGAGCAGTTCTTC
>TRBV5-1|TRBJ1-2|-|TRBD1
CASSLEGTGVGYTF
TGCGCCAGCAGCTTGGAAGGGACAGGGGTTGGCTACACCTTC
>TRBV2|TRBJ2-5|once|-
CASSFYAGSQETQYF
TGTGCCAGCAGTTTCTACGCCGGGAGCCAAGAGACCCAGTACTTC
>TRBV14|TRBJ2-1|once|TRBD2
CASSHTGLAGGRLNEQFF
TGTGCCAGCAGCCATACCGGACTAGCGGGGGGTAGGCTAAATGAGCAGTTCTTC
>TRBV7-9|TRBJ2-1|-|-
CASSSAGGGLYNEQFF
TGTGCCAGCAGCTCCGCTGGCGGAGGCCTATACAATGAGCAGTTCTTC
>TRBV7-2|TRBJ2-7|-|-
CASSFGRATYEQYF
TGTGCCAGCAGCTTTGGCCGGGCGACCTACGAGCAGTACTTC
>TRBV24-1|TRBJ2-5|few|-
CATSDSGTSGETQYF
TGTGCCACCAGTGATTCCGGGACCTCGGGGGAGACCCAGTACTTC
>TRBV5-4|TRBJ2-7|-|-
CASSTDSYEQYF
TGTGCCAGCAGCACAGACTCCTACGAGCAGTACTTC
>TRBV5-1|TRBJ1-1|once|-
CASSSPSRREAFF
TGCGCCAGCAGTTCGCCCTCCCGGAGGGAAGCTTTCTTT